The 15 T cell receptor beta chains reported below all come from one sample, sequenced in a study of T cell responses to AZD1222 COVID-19 vaccine. Profiled with immunoSEQ multiplex PCR; TCRdb holds only in-frame clones, not every one. The sample contains approximately 100,000 clones, around 87% of which appear only once. This sample comprised peripheral blood, obtained on day 0 of AZD1222 vaccination. These receptors all come from an adult in good health.

The rearrangement links TRBV3-1 (or the pseudogene TRBV3-2) to TRBJ1-4; D not certain. V shed 0 bases and J shed 6 bases, with 14 bases lying between them. CDR3 size: 16 residues. The germline CDR1 and CDR2 sequences are LGHDT and YNNKEL (reference sequence). Here the CDR3 reads CASSQDPGRAYEKLFF. In nucleotides, the CDR3 is TGTGCCAGCAGCCAAGATCCCGGGAGGGCTTATGAAAAACTGTTTTTT.

The chain links TRBV7-2 to TRBJ2-1; 9 nucleotides match TRBD2. The CDR3 consists of 15 residues. Losses at the gene ends were 3 bases for V and 8 bases for J; bases not matched to a gene: 8. CDR1 and CDR2 (germline): SGHTA, FQGNSA. This CDR3 is CASSFGGGRADEQFF. Written as DNA, the CDR3 is TGTGCCAGCAGCTTCGGTGGCGGGAGGGCGGATGAGCAGTTCTTC.

The chain combines TRBV5-4 with TRBJ1-2; D gene ambiguous. The CDR3 extends over 15 amino acids. Germline values: CDR1 SGHNT, CDR2 YYREEE (reference sequence). V was pared by 0 bases and J by 7 bases, with 16 bases between. CDR3 protein: CASSLEGWPGGGYTF. The CDR3 DNA reads as TGTGCCAGCAGCTTGGAAGGGTGGCCCGGTGGTGGCTACACCTTC.

V is TRBV12-3 or TRBV12-4 and J is TRBJ2-7; TRBD1 aligns across 9 bases. The ends lost 6 bases at V and 3 bases at J; junction bases unmatched: 3. The CDR3 sequence is 13 residues long. The CDR3 protein is CASRMTGGYEQYF. CDR3 DNA sequence: TGTGCCAGCAGGATGACAGGGGGCTACGAGCAGTACTTC.

The chain has TRBV25-1 and TRBJ2-2, with D perhaps matching TRBD1 or TRBD2 (5 bases each). The CDR3 is 14 residues long. Germline values: CDR1 MGHDK, CDR2 SYGVNS. Trimming took 1 base from V and 6 from J, leaving 9 bases between them. CDR3 nucleotide sequence: TGTGCCAGCAGTGAATTCCCGGGGCCCGGGGAGCTGTTTTTT. It codes for CASSEFPGPGELFF.

The chain uses TRBV6-2 or TRBV6-3 and TRBJ1-5; 10 nucleotides match TRBD1. The germline V gene encodes CDR1 MNHEY and CDR2 SVGEGT. The ends lost 5 bases at V and 2 bases at J; junction bases unmatched: 9. CDR3 length: 17 residues. This CDR3 reads CASSKRQGARRNQPQHF. The CDR3 region has the DNA TGTGCCAGCAGTAAAAGACAGGGGGCGCGCCGCAATCAGCCCCAGCATTTT.

This chain links TRBV11-2 with TRBJ2-7; a possible D gene is TRBD1 (6 bases). Germline values: CDR1 SGHAT, CDR2 FQNNGV. The ends were cut back, 6 bases at V and 0 bases at J, with 12 bases in the middle. The CDR3 loop spans 14 amino acids. The CDR3 here is CASRQGFSSYEQYF. In nucleotides, the CDR3 is TGTGCCAGCAGGCAGGGGTTCAGCTCCTACGAGCAGTACTTC.

The genes are TRBV10-3 and TRBJ2-3; 8 nucleotides line up with TRBD1. The CDR3 runs 16 residues. Germline V gene data show CDR1 as ENHRY and CDR2 as SYGVKD. Trimming cost V 4 bases and J 3 bases; bases outside gene matches: 9. The CDR3 protein is CAISAMAGGWTDTQYF. The CDR3 DNA reads as TGTGCCATCAGTGCTATGGCAGGGGGCTGGACAGATACGCAGTATTTT.

The chain couples TRBV5-4 to TRBJ1-1; D is ambiguous. Between the trimmed V and J ends, which lost 2 bases and 0 bases, there was a span of 8 bases. CDR3 length: 14 residues. The germline V gene has CDR1 SGHNT and CDR2 YYREEE (reference sequence). CDR3 sequence reads: CASSLQTLNTEAFF. The CDR3 DNA reads TGTGCCAGCAGCTTACAGACACTGAACACTGAAGCTTTCTTT.

This chain links TRBV23-1 with TRBJ2-5; D perhaps matches TRBD1 (6 bases). Being an ORF, TRBV23-1 has a function that is uncertain. Trimming stripped 6 bases from V and 5 bases from J, with 22 bases between. This CDR3 comprises 16 residues. The CDR3 region has the DNA TGCGCCAGCAGCCCAAACAGGGTAGGTACCAGGGAGACCCAGTACTTC. It translates to CASSPNRVGTRETQYF.

The chain is built from TRBV3-1 (or the pseudogene TRBV3-2) and TRBJ2-5; TRBD1 or TRBD2 may be the D gene (7 bases each). Deletions cut 0 bases from V and 7 bases from J, with 21 bases between. The CDR3 is 17 residues long. Germline loops: CDR1 LGHDT, CDR2 YNNKEL (reference sequence). The CDR3 sequence: CASSQEDWEGDRRTQYF. DNA for the CDR3: TGTGCCAGCAGCCAAGAAGATTGGGAGGGGGACAGACGGACCCAGTACTTC.

The chain joins TRBV10-3 to TRBJ2-7, with unresolved D. Germline CDR1 and CDR2: ENHRY and SYGVKD. The CDR3 has 13 amino acids. Trimming pared 2 bases from V and 6 bases from J, leaving 11 bases between. CDR3 nucleotide sequence: TGTGCCATCAGTGAGCTGGAAATGGGCGAGCAGTACTTC. Its translation is CAISELEMGEQYF.

This clone showed up just a few times. The gene calls are TRBV5-4 and TRBJ2-4, with TRBD2 matching 10 bases. This CDR3 spans 16 amino acids. V lost 4 bases to trimming and J lost 0 bases; unmatched junction nucleotides: 4. CDR1 is SGHNT, CDR2 YYREEE, per germline (reference sequence). The CDR3 DNA reads TGTGCCAGCAGCCCTAGCGGGGGTCCAGCCAAAAACATTCAGTACTTC. It specifies CASSPSGGPAKNIQYF.

The table lists this clone with a count of one. This chain uses TRBV5-1 with TRBJ2-1, with D perhaps matching TRBD1 (6 bases). The CDR3 extends over 16 amino acids. The germline V gene has CDR1 SGHRS and CDR2 YFSETQ. V gave up 4 bases and J gave up 9 bases, with 23 bases separating them. The CDR3 DNA follows: TGCGCCAGCAGCCGCATGGGGTCAGGGGAAGGCTTTGAGCAGTTCTTC. Translating it yields CASSRMGSGEGFEQFF.

In the case of this clone: An end of the junction does not agree with germline; a read error may underlie this. The V and J genes are TRBV7-2 and TRBJ2-1, with D perhaps TRBD2 (6 bases). This CDR3 has 15 residues. Germline V CDR1 and CDR2: SGHTA, FQGNSA. CDR3 nucleotides: TGTGCCAGCAGTTTAGACCCGGGGGTATCATATGAGCAGTTCTTC. Its translation: CASSLDPGVSYEQFF.